This T cell receptor beta chain was retrieved from a study of Ad26.COV2.S vaccination and SARS-CoV-2 variants. Assay used: immunoSEQ multiplex PCR; TCRdb lists only in-frame clones, some missing. Among roughly 350,000 clones listed, less than 90% were seen once. Noted treatment: about 20 received Ad26.COV2.S at low or high dose, single or two shots; roughly 5 received placebo; per-sample allocation not given. At day 63 after the first vaccine or placebo injection, samples were drawn. The CDR3 consists of 17 residues. V shed 2 bases and J shed 4 bases, with 19 bases lying between them. CDR1 is SGHDT and CDR2 is YYEEEE in the germline V gene.

The chain combines TRBV5-6 with TRBJ1-3; possibly TRBD1 for D (5 bases). The specimen was peripheral blood, collected in a trial of Ad26.COV2.S vaccine versus placebo. The clonotype was recovered from a person aged 18-60 years who received the Ad26.COV2.S COVID-19 vaccine or a placebo. CDR3 in DNA: TGTGCCAGCAGCTTACGAACTATCAGGGAGGAAGGAAACACCATATATTTT. It codes for CASSLRTIREEGNTIYF.